A single T cell receptor beta chain is shown here with its context. CDR3 length equals 14 residues. V lost 0 bases to trimming and J lost 9 bases, with 17 bases between them. Per germline, CDR1 DFQATT and CDR2 SNEGSKA (reference sequence). A second PCR of roughly 7 to 11 cycles used a sample-barcoded 5' primer and a J-beta primer mix. TCRdb re-called the 5' RACE reads with MiXCR, one entry per CDR3 protein. The sample has around 990,000 distinct CDR3 sequences, about 25% seen once. The data belong to a study of blood T cells in healthy people across ages. Study summary: There was about one barcoded beta molecule captured by template switching per two T cells.

The same data also went into a second study, on T cells of mothers and their children. That publication notes: Roughly 6 children, together with their three healthy Caucasian mothers, made up the donors.

This clonotype originated in a girl under 10 years old in good health. V and J are TRBV20-1 and TRBJ1-2; weak D call: TRBD1 (6 bases). The material sequenced was blood. This chain's CDR3 is CSARDTVRGRSYTF. CDR3 DNA sequence: TGCAGTGCTAGAGATACCGTCAGGGGTAGGAGCTACACCTTC.